This T cell receptor (beta chain) was sequenced in a study of T-cell reconstitution after alpha-beta-depleted transplantation in children (dated by TCRdb to the mid-2010s). General notes on the study: Using TCR repertoire profiling, the study followed T-cell immune reconstitution in a quantitative way in children after TCRalphabeta/CD19-depleted allogeneic hematopoietic cell transplantation.

Overall study results and their limits: The high TCRbeta diversity at day 60 in some patients was ascribed to recipient T cells and intrathymic progenitors that had survived conditioning. Apparently early alphabetaT-cell count recovery about two months after transplant reportedly relied on only several hundred rapidly expanded clones derived from non-depleted graft cells. Over subsequent months, a decline in hyperexpanded clone frequencies was noted, and after one year, T-cell counts and TCRbeta diversity were mostly ascribed to newly produced T cells.

Libraries were prepared through PCR. The listed sequencing device is Illumina HiSeq 2500. To normalize quantification of the TCRbeta repertoire, the TCR libraries were built with molecular barcoding that relied on unique molecular identifiers. The public reads were run again by TCRdb, first through fastp at Q25 and then through MiXCR, and only productive beta chains were kept. Records with the same CDR3 protein are collapsed into one entry carrying the most frequent genes and DNA. The sample table contains about 260,000 distinct CDR3 sequences; only one count was recorded for approximately 8% of them. 5% to 8% of the sample is in the top ten clones. This clonotype has at least ten counts. This receptor's antigen is unknown. The input lacks base qualities; no much larger clone sits a single base away. The treatment or condition label corresponds to: allogeneic hematopoietic cell transplantation with graft depleted of TCRalphabeta T cells and CD19 B cells. The transplant recipients were children given TCRalphabeta/CD19-depleted allogeneic hematopoietic cell grafts.

Cut back by 1 base and 3 bases, the V and J ends lie 25 bases apart. CDR1 and CDR2 were assigned from the germline V gene as LGHNA and YSLEER. The CDR3 goes from the cysteine to the phenylalanine over 20 residues. The DNA shown is the 60-base CDR3, in frame from base 1. This material consisted of PBMCs, mostly from graft donor cells, taken 180 days after TCRalphabeta/CD19-depleted stem cell transplant. This TCR was sampled from a male patient aged 10 to 17 who had a stem cell transplant for acute lymphoblastic leukemia, so the T cells may come from the graft donor. The rearrangement combines TRBV4-3 with TRBJ2-1; the D gene cannot be resolved beyond TRBD1 or TRBD2, each matching 5 bases. This receptor carries the CDR3 CASSQGGRGCGGANYNEQFF. The nucleotides read TGCGCCAGCAGCCAAGGGGGCCGGGGTTGCGGCGGTGCGAACTACAATGAGCAGTTCTTC.